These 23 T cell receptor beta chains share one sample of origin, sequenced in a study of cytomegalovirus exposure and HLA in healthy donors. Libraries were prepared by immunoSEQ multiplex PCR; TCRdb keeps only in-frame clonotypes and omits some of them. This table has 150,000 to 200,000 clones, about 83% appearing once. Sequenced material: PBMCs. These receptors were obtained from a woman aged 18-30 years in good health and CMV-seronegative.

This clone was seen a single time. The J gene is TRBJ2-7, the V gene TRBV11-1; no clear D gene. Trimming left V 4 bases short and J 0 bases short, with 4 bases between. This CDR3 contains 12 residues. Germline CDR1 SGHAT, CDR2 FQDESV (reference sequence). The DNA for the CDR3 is TGTGCCAGCAGCTCTAGCTCCTACGAGCAGTACTTC. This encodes CASSSSSYEQYF.

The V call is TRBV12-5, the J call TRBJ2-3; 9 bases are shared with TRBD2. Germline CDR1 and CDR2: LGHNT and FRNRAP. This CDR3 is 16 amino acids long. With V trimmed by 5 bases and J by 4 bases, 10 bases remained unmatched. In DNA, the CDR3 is TGTGCTAGTGGTCCAGGGACTAGCTCTAGACCAGATACGCAGTATTTT. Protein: CASGPGTSSRPDTQYF. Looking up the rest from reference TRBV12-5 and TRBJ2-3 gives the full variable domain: DARVTQTPRHKVTEMGQEVTMRCQPILGHNTVFWYRQTMMQGLELLAYFRNRAPLDDSGMPKDRFSAEMPDATLATLKIQPSEPRDSAVYFCASGPGTSSRPDTQYFGPGTRLTVL.

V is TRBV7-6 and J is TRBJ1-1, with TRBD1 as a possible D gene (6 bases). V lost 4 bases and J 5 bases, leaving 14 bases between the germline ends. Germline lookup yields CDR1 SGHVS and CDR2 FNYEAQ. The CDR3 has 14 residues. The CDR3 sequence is CASSSSGVWTEAFF. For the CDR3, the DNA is TGTGCCAGCAGCTCGTCAGGGGTTTGGACTGAAGCTTTCTTT.

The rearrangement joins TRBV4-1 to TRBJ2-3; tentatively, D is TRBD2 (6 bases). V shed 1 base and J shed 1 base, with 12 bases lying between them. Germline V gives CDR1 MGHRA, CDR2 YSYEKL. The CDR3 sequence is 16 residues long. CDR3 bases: TGCGCCAGCAGCCAAGCCCCTCCTAGCGGCACAGATACGCAGTATTTT. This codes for CASSQAPPSGTDTQYF.

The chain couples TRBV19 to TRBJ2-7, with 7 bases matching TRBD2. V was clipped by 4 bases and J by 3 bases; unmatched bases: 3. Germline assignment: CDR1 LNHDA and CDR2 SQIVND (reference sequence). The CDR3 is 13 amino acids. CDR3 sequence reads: CASSKAGDYEQYF. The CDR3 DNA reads TGTGCCAGTAGTAAGGCGGGGGACTACGAGCAGTACTTC.

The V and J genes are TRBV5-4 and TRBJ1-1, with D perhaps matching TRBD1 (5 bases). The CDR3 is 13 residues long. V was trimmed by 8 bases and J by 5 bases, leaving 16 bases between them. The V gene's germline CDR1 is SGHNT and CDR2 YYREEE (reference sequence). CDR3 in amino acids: CASTWGVQTEAFF. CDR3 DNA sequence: TGTGCCAGTACGTGGGGGGTTCAAACTGAAGCTTTCTTT.

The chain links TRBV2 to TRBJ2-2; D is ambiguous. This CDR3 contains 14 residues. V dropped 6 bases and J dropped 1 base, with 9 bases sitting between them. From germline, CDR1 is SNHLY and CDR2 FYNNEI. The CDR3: CASRQTVNTGELFF. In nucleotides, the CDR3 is TGTGCCAGCAGACAGACGGTGAACACCGGGGAGCTGTTTTTT.

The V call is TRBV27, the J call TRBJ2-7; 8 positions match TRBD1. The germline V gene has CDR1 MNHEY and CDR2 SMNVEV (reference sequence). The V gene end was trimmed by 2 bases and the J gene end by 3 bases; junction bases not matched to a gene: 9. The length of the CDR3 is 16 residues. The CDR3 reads CASSLTGTGGNYEQYF. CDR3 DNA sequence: TGTGCCAGCAGTTTAACGGGTACAGGGGGGAACTACGAGCAGTACTTC.

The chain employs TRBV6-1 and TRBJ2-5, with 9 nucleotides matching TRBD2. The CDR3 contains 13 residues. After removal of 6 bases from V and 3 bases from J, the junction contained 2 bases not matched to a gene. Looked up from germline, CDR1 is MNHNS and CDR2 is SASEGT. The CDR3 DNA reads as TGTGCCAGCAGCAGACTAGCGGAAGAGACCCAGTACTTC. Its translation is CASSRLAEETQYF.

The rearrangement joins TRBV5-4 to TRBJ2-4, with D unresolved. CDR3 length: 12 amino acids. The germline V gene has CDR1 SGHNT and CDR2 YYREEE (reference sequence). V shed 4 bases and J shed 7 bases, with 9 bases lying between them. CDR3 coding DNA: TGTGCCAGCAGCCCCGATAGCAACATTCAGTACTTC. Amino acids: CASSPDSNIQYF.

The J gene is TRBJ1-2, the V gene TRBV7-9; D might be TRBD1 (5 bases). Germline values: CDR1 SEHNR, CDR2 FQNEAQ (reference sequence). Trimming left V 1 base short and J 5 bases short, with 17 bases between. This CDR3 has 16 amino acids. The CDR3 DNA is TGTGCCAGCAGCTTAGACCAGGGTAACCGTTGGTATGGCTACACCTTC. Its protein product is CASSLDQGNRWYGYTF.

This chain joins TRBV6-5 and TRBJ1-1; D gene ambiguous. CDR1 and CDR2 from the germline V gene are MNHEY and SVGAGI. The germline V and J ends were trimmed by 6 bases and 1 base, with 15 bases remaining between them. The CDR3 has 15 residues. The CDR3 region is CASSPIREKNTEAFF. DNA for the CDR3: TGTGCCAGCAGCCCAATCCGGGAAAAGAACACTGAAGCTTTCTTT.

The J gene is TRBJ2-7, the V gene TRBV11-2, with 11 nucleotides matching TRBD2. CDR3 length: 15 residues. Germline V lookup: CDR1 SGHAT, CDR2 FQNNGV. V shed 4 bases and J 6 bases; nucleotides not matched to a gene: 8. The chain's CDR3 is CASSSTLAGGAEQYF. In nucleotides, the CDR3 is TGTGCCAGCAGCTCAACCCTAGCGGGAGGCGCCGAGCAGTACTTC.

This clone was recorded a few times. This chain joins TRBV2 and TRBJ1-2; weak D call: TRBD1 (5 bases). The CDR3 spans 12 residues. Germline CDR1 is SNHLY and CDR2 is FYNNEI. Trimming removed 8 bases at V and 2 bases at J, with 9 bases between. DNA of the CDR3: TGTGCCAGCTTAGGGGAAAACTATGGCTACACCTTC. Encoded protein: CASLGENYGYTF.

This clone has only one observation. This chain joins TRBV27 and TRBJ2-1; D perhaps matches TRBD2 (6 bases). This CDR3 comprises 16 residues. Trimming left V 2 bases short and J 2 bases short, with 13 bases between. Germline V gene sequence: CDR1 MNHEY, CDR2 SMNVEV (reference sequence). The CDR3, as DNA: TGTGCCAGCAGTTTACGAGCGGGTACCGCCTACAATGAGCAGTTCTTC. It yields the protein CASSLRAGTAYNEQFF.

In DNA, the CDR3 is TGCGCCAGCACCGAGACAGGGCACACCGGGGAGCTGTTTTTT. Translating it yields CASTETGHTGELFF. The rearrangement links TRBV5-1 to TRBJ2-2, with TRBD1 matching over 7 bases. The junction had 5 bases not matched to a gene; V was cut back by 6 bases and J by 3 bases. Germline values: CDR1 SGHRS, CDR2 YFSETQ. The CDR3 is 14 residues long.

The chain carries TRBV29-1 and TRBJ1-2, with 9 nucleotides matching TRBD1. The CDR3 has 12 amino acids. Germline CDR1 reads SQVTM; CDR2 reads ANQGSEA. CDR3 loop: CSGGQGNYGYTF. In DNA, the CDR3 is TGCAGTGGCGGACAGGGGAACTATGGCTACACCTTC. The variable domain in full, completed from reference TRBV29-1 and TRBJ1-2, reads SAVISQKPSRDICQRGTSLTIQCQVDSQVTMMFWYRQQPGQSLTLIATANQGSEATYESGFVIDKFPISRPNLTFSTLTVSNMSPEDSSIYLCSGGQGNYGYTFGSGTRLTVV.

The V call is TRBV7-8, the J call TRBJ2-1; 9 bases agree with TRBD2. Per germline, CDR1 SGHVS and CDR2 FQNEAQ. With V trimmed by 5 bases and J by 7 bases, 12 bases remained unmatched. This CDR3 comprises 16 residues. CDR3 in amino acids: CASSPSPGTSRNEQFF. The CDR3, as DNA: TGTGCCAGCAGCCCAAGCCCCGGGACTAGCAGGAATGAGCAGTTCTTC.

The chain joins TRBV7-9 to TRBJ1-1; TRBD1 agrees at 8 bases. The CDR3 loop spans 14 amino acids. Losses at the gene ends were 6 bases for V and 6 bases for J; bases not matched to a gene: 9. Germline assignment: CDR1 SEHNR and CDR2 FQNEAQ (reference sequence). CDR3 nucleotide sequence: TGTGCCAGCAGACACGGACAGGGTGACGCTGAAGCTTTCTTT. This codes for CASRHGQGDAEAFF.

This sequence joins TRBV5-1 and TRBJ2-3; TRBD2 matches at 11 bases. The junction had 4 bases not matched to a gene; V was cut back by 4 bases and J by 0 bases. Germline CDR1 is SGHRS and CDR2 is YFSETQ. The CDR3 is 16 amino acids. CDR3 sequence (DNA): TGCGCCAGCAGCATGTCTAGCGGGGGGAGCACAGATACGCAGTATTTT. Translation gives CASSMSSGGSTDTQYF. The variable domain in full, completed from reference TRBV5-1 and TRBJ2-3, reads KAGVTQTPRYLIKTRGQQVTLSCSPISGHRSVSWYQQTPGQGLQFLFEYFSETQRNKGNFPGRFSGRQFSNSRSEMNVSTLELGDSALYLCASSMSSGGSTDTQYFGPGTRLTVL.

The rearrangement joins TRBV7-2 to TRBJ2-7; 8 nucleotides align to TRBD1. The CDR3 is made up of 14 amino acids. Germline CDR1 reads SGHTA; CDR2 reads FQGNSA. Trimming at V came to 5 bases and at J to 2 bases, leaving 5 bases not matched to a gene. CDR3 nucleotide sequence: TGTGCCAGCAGCCCCCACAGGGGGGCCTACGAGCAGTACTTC. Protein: CASSPHRGAYEQYF.

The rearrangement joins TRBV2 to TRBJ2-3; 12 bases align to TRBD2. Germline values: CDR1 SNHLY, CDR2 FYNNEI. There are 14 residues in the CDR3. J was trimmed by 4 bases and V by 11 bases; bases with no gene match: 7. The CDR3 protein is CALRLAGVADTQYF. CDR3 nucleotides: TGTGCCTTACGACTAGCGGGAGTTGCAGATACGCAGTATTTT.

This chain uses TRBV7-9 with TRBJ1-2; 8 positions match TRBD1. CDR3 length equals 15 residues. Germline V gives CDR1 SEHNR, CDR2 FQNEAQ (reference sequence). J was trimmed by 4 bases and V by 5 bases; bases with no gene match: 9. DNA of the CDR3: TGTGCCAGCAGCGAGTCTACAGGGGGTGTCTATGGCTACACCTTC. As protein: CASSESTGGVYGYTF.